The rows below give T cell receptor beta chains drawn from one sample of a study of early T cells in non-severe SARS-CoV-2 infection. TCRdb processed the 5' RACE reads anew with MiXCR; each CDR3 protein has one entry. The sample lists 43,000 or so distinct CDR3 sequences; 7% to 8% were seen once. The specimen sequenced was whole blood. These receptors were obtained from an adult who was a healthcare worker with PCR-confirmed SARS-CoV-2 infection or an uninfected control (not recorded which). CDR3s include the opening cysteine and the closing phenylalanine or tryptophan. A D gene is named only where the DNA matches it firmly. The size field is filled for only some rows; it gives once, few, many or a size class.

d_gene: TRBD1; j_gene: TRBJ2-3; v_gene: TRBV29-1; abundance: .; len: 12; CDR3nt: TGCAGCGTAAAACAGGGGGAAGATACGCAGTATTTT; CDR3aa: CSVKQGEDTQYF
d_gene: .; j_gene: TRBJ1-5; v_gene: TRBV6-1; abundance: many; len: 18; CDR3nt: TGTGCCAGCAGTGAAGCCGGGGCGGGATCTTATAGCAATCAGCCCCAGCATTTT; CDR3aa: CASSEAGAGSYSNQPQHF
d_gene: .; j_gene: TRBJ1-4; v_gene: TRBV20-1; abundance: many; len: 19; CDR3nt: TGCAGTGCTAAGGGCTCGATGGAGATACACGTTTCAACTAATGAAAAACTGTTTTTT; CDR3aa: CSAKGSMEIHVSTNEKLFF
d_gene: .; j_gene: TRBJ1-6; v_gene: TRBV3-1; abundance: few; len: 15; CDR3nt: TGTGCCAGCAGCCACAGGGAAGTTGGAAACTCACCCCTCCACTTT; CDR3aa: CASSHREVGNSPLHF
d_gene: .; j_gene: TRBJ1-1; v_gene: TRBV28; abundance: .; len: 12; CDR3nt: TGTGCCAGCAGTCCTCGGAACACTGAAGCTTTCTTT; CDR3aa: CASSPRNTEAFF
d_gene: .; j_gene: TRBJ1-1; v_gene: TRBV7-6; abundance: many; len: 13; CDR3nt: TGTGCCAGCAGCCGGGGACAGAACACTGAAGCTTTCTTT; CDR3aa: CASSRGQNTEAFF
d_gene: .; j_gene: TRBJ2-7; v_gene: TRBV3-1; abundance: many; len: 15; CDR3nt: TGTGCCAGCAGCCAAGGGCTAGCGACTTATTACGAGCAGTACTTC; CDR3aa: CASSQGLATYYEQYF
d_gene: .; j_gene: TRBJ1-6; v_gene: TRBV30; abundance: few; len: 11; CDR3nt: TGTGCCTGGGGGGAAAATTCACCCCTCCACTTT; CDR3aa: CAWGENSPLHF
d_gene: TRBD1; j_gene: TRBJ2-7; v_gene: TRBV20-1; abundance: many; len: 14; CDR3nt: TGCAGTGCTAGATGGGACAGGAACCCTTTAGAGCAGTACTTC; CDR3aa: CSARWDRNPLEQYF
d_gene: TRBD1; j_gene: TRBJ2-3; v_gene: TRBV5-1; abundance: many; len: 16; CDR3nt: TGCGCCAGCAGCCGGGAGCGGACAGGGGGATCAGATACGCAGTATTTT; CDR3aa: CASSRERTGGSDTQYF
d_gene: TRBD1; j_gene: TRBJ1-4; v_gene: TRBV12-3/TRBV12-4; abundance: few; len: 14; CDR3nt: TGTGCCAGCAGGACGGACAGGGGGCGTGAAAAACTGTTTTTT; CDR3aa: CASRTDRGREKLFF
d_gene: .; j_gene: TRBJ1-2; v_gene: TRBV10-2; abundance: .; len: 13; CDR3nt: TGCGCCAGCAGTGAGGCGGGCGGGTATGGCTACACCTTC; CDR3aa: CASSEAGGYGYTF
d_gene: .; j_gene: TRBJ1-5; v_gene: TRBV7-3; abundance: .; len: 13; CDR3nt: TGTGCCAGCAGCTTCGACCCCCGTCAGCCCCAGCATTTT; CDR3aa: CASSFDPRQPQHF
d_gene: .; j_gene: TRBJ1-2; v_gene: TRBV5-5; abundance: few; len: 18; CDR3nt: TGTGCCAGCAGCGCACGCGCGGCAGGACCAGTTGGGGACTATGGCTACACCTTC; CDR3aa: CASSARAAGPVGDYGYTF
d_gene: .; j_gene: TRBJ2-5; v_gene: TRBV4-2; abundance: .; len: 16; CDR3nt: TGTGCCAGCAGCCAAGGTTCCGGACAGCTAAAAGAGACCCAGTACTTC; CDR3aa: CASSQGSGQLKETQYF
d_gene: .; j_gene: TRBJ1-3; v_gene: TRBV3-1; abundance: few; len: 13; CDR3nt: TGTGCCAGCAGCTTGGACCCAGGAAACACCATATATTTT; CDR3aa: CASSLDPGNTIYF
d_gene: .; j_gene: TRBJ2-7; v_gene: TRBV7-9; abundance: .; len: 15; CDR3nt: TGTGCCAGCAGCTTTACCGGGACGCATGAGGGCGAGCAGTACTTC; CDR3aa: CASSFTGTHEGEQYF
d_gene: .; j_gene: TRBJ2-7; v_gene: TRBV7-6; abundance: .; len: 13; CDR3nt: TGTGCCAGCAGCTTGACCGTCACCTACGAGCAGTACTTC; CDR3aa: CASSLTVTYEQYF
d_gene: .; j_gene: TRBJ1-6; v_gene: TRBV2; abundance: .; len: 14; CDR3nt: TGTGCCAGCAGTGCCGAGACAGCGAATTCACCCCTCCACTTT; CDR3aa: CASSAETANSPLHF
d_gene: .; j_gene: TRBJ2-7; v_gene: TRBV28; abundance: .; len: 12; CDR3nt: TGTGCCAGCAGTTTGAGGGTAAACGAGCAGTACTTC; CDR3aa: CASSLRVNEQYF
d_gene: .; j_gene: TRBJ2-7; v_gene: TRBV10-3; abundance: many; len: 13; CDR3nt: TGTGCCATCCGGCTAGGCCTTTTCTACGAGCAGTACTTC; CDR3aa: CAIRLGLFYEQYF
d_gene: TRBD1; j_gene: TRBJ2-7; v_gene: TRBV29-1; abundance: few; len: 14; CDR3nt: TGCAGCTATTCGAGGACAGGCAATATCTACGAGCAGTACTTC; CDR3aa: CSYSRTGNIYEQYF
d_gene: .; j_gene: TRBJ1-6; v_gene: TRBV5-1; abundance: .; len: 13; CDR3nt: TGCGCCAGCAGCTTGGCTTATAATTCACCCCTCCACTTT; CDR3aa: CASSLAYNSPLHF
d_gene: .; j_gene: TRBJ1-6; v_gene: TRBV29-1; abundance: many; len: 13; CDR3nt: TGCAGCGTTGCGACCGACGATAATTCACCCCTCCACTTT; CDR3aa: CSVATDDNSPLHF
d_gene: .; j_gene: TRBJ2-3; v_gene: TRBV7-2; abundance: .; len: 13; CDR3nt: TGTGCCAGCAGCTTAAAAAGCACAGATACGCAGTATTTT; CDR3aa: CASSLKSTDTQYF
d_gene: .; j_gene: TRBJ1-6; v_gene: TRBV6-1; abundance: .; len: 15; CDR3nt: TGTGCCAGCAGATATCTGAAGGGCGGGCATTCACCCCTCCACTTT; CDR3aa: CASRYLKGGHSPLHF
d_gene: .; j_gene: TRBJ1-2; v_gene: TRBV18; abundance: many; len: 14; CDR3nt: TGTGCCAGCTCACCACCTGAGGGACGTCATGGCTACACCTTC; CDR3aa: CASSPPEGRHGYTF
d_gene: .; j_gene: TRBJ2-2; v_gene: TRBV4-2; abundance: many; len: 15; CDR3nt: TGTGCCAGCAGCCAAGATTGGCGAGCCACCGGGGAGCTGTTTTTT; CDR3aa: CASSQDWRATGELFF
d_gene: .; j_gene: TRBJ2-4; v_gene: TRBV30; abundance: few; len: 14; CDR3nt: TGTGCCTGGAGTGCGGGGCTGGCCAAAAACATTCAGTACTTC; CDR3aa: CAWSAGLAKNIQYF
d_gene: .; j_gene: TRBJ2-1; v_gene: TRBV2; abundance: .; len: 13; CDR3nt: TGTGCCAGCGGGGGCACCTCCTACAATGAGCAGTTCTTC; CDR3aa: CASGGTSYNEQFF